This T cell receptor beta chain is drawn from a study of vaccination and CD4 T cells after COVID-19. V shed 2 bases and J shed 5 bases, with 11 bases lying between them. The CDR3 is 14 residues long. Germline loops: CDR1 SGHTA, CDR2 FQGNSA. Documented treatment: 10-day PBMC culture with coronavirus spike peptide pools or control peptides (ViraFEST assay). Cultured CD4+ T-cell DNA underwent Oncomine TCR Beta short-read sequencing. TCRdb re-called the PCR reads through MiXCR, storing one row per CDR3 protein. The profile shows fewer than 15,000 distinct CDR3 sequences, roughly 61% of them singletons. Comments on this clonotype: The antigen is undetermined.

V gene TRBV7-2 combines with J gene TRBJ2-3; D gene unclear. The receptor was isolated from a human donor who had recovered from COVID-19. Sample: CD4+ T cells from blood, cultured in vitro. CDR3 sequence reads: CASSLLSLGDTQYF. The CDR3 region has the DNA TGTGCCAGCAGCTTACTGTCTCTAGGAGATACGCAGTATTTT.